The 19 T cell receptor beta chains listed next were all sequenced from one sample in a study of CD8 T cells in Susac syndrome. With random hexamers, reverse transcription was performed on about 0.5 to 1 ug of RNA. TCRdb reprocessed the immunoSEQ multiplex PCR reads via MiXCR and lists one record per CDR3 protein. The sample has 200,000 to 300,000 distinct CDR3 sequences, almost 97% seen once. Sequenced input: CD4+ T cells from PBMCs. These receptors were obtained from a human donor with Susac syndrome.

V gene TRBV29-1 combines with J gene TRBJ1-1, with D perhaps matching TRBD1 (6 bases). Germline lookup yields CDR1 SQVTM and CDR2 ANQGSEA. CDR3 length equals 13 residues. V lost 4 bases to trimming and J lost 5 bases, with 14 bases between them. CDR3 DNA sequence: TGCAGCGTTGGGGGGCGATTCAGTACTGAAGCTTTCTTT. Translating gives CSVGGRFSTEAFF.

This chain connects TRBV27 to TRBJ2-3; 8 nucleotides align to TRBD1. With V trimmed by 8 bases and J by 5 bases, 6 bases remained unmatched. From germline, CDR1 is MNHEY and CDR2 SMNVEV (reference sequence). This CDR3 comprises 13 residues. CDR3 bases: TGTGCCAGCGGCAGGGGGCAAGGAGATACGCAGTATTTT. It specifies CASGRGQGDTQYF.

V gene TRBV28 combines with J gene TRBJ1-4, with D maybe TRBD1 (5 bases). V dropped 7 bases and J dropped 16 bases, with 19 bases sitting between them. The CDR3 sequence is 12 residues long. Looked up from germline, CDR1 is MDHEN and CDR2 is SYDVKM. CDR3 DNA sequence: TGTGCCAGCACTCTAAGCGGGCGGGGGTGGTTTTTT. This codes for CASTLSGRGWFF.

The rearrangement links TRBV29-1 to TRBJ1-5; D ambiguous. In germline, CDR1 is SQVTM, CDR2 ANQGSEA. CDR3 size: 14 residues. The V end lost 7 bases, the J end lost 0 bases, and 13 bases lay between the germline ends. CDR3 sequence (DNA): TGCAGCGCTGCCCAGGACCTTAGCAATCAGCCCCAGCATTTT. As protein: CSAAQDLSNQPQHF.

The chain combines TRBV4-1 with TRBJ1-1; TRBD1 matches at 7 bases. The germline gives CDR1 MGHRA, CDR2 YSYEKL. This CDR3 is built from 17 residues. V lost 5 bases to trimming and J lost 3 bases; unmatched junction nucleotides: 15. The CDR3 sequence is CASSFRHNLDRDTEAFF. The CDR3 DNA reads TGCGCCAGCAGCTTCCGCCATAACCTCGACAGGGACACTGAAGCTTTCTTT.

The CDR3 protein is CASGTSGRTDTQYF. The CDR3, as DNA: TGTGCCAGCGGGACTAGCGGGAGAACAGATACGCAGTATTTT. This chain joins TRBV2 and TRBJ2-3; TRBD2 agrees at 14 bases. Trimming took 8 bases from V and 3 from J; bases not matched to a gene: 1. The CDR3 extends over 14 amino acids. The germline V gene encodes CDR1 SNHLY and CDR2 FYNNEI.

This clonotype was seen only once. CDR3 nucleotides: TGTGCCAGCACCCAAATGGGACCGCAAGAGACCCAGTACTTC. This translates into CASTQMGPQETQYF. J is TRBJ2-5 and V is TRBV12-3 or TRBV12-4; D could derive from TRBD1 or TRBD2 (5 bases each). The CDR3 has 14 residues. V lost 7 bases to trimming and J lost 2 bases, with 14 bases between them.

J is TRBJ2-1 and V is TRBV24-1; 10 bases fit TRBD2. J gave up 3 bases and V 6 bases, and 4 bases lay outside the gene matches. Per germline, CDR1 KGHDR and CDR2 SFDVKD. This CDR3 has 15 residues. As DNA, the CDR3 is TGTGCCACCAGTAAGAGGACTAGCGGCTACAATGAGCAGTTCTTC. Translating it yields CATSKRTSGYNEQFF.

CDR3 bases: TGTGCCAGCAGTTTAAGACTAGCGGGAAACGCGCAGTATTTT. Translated: CASSLRLAGNAQYF. This chain links TRBV27 with TRBJ2-3; TRBD2 aligns across 11 bases. The ends lost 2 bases at V and 10 bases at J; junction bases unmatched: 5. Germline assignment: CDR1 MNHEY and CDR2 SMNVEV (reference sequence). This CDR3 is 14 amino acids long.

The CDR3, as DNA: TGCAGCGTTGACAGCTTGGCGGGAGGTTTAGGGACAGATACGCAGTATTTT. Amino acid sequence: CSVDSLAGGLGTDTQYF. The chain is built from TRBV29-1 and TRBJ2-3, with 8 nucleotides matching TRBD2. Germline assignment: CDR1 SQVTM and CDR2 ANQGSEA. The CDR3 runs to 17 residues. V lost 3 bases and J lost 3; bases outside the gene matches: 14.

This rearrangement joins TRBV2 to TRBJ2-3; the D gene is possibly TRBD2 (7 bases). V lost 8 bases, J lost 0 bases, and 15 bases lay in between. CDR1 SNHLY and CDR2 FYNNEI come from the germline V gene. The CDR3 is 15 amino acids. The chain's CDR3 is CASLKAGQSTDTQYF. CDR3 coding DNA: TGTGCCAGCCTCAAAGCGGGACAAAGCACAGATACGCAGTATTTT.

The V and J genes are TRBV29-1 and TRBJ1-4; 7 nucleotides line up with TRBD1. V was pared by 4 bases and J by 8 bases, with 10 bases of the junction left unmatched. CDR3 length equals 14 residues. CDR1 and CDR2 (germline): SQVTM, ANQGSEA. The CDR3 sequence is CSVGGGGLQEKLFF. Written as DNA, the CDR3 is TGCAGCGTTGGAGGAGGGGGCTTACAAGAAAAACTGTTTTTT.

The DNA for the CDR3 is TGTGCCAGCAGTTTCAATAGGGCTGGGGAAAAACTGTTTTTT. It yields the protein CASSFNRAGEKLFF. The chain recombines TRBV27 with TRBJ1-4; D unresolved. Germline V gene data show CDR1 as MNHEY and CDR2 as SMNVEV (reference sequence). V gave up 3 bases and J gave up 8 bases, with 13 bases separating them. The CDR3 runs to 14 residues.

The chain's CDR3 is CASSPPRRGGQETQYF. In DNA, the CDR3 is TGTGCCAGCAGCCCACCGAGGAGGGGTGGCCAAGAGACCCAGTACTTC. The chain couples TRBV14 to TRBJ2-5; D perhaps matches TRBD2 (6 bases). Trimming removed 4 bases from V and 1 base from J, with 16 bases in between. Germline CDR1 reads SGHDN; CDR2 reads FVKESK. The CDR3 consists of 16 residues.

The rearrangement uses TRBV6-5 and TRBJ2-1; 11 bases agree with TRBD2. In germline, CDR1 is MNHEY, CDR2 SVGAGI. The ends lost 5 bases at V and 14 bases at J; junction bases unmatched: 14. There are 15 residues in the CDR3. CDR3 loop: CASSLRTSGPFWEFF. As DNA, the CDR3 is TGTGCCAGCAGTCTACGGACTAGCGGGCCGTTCTGGGAGTTCTTC.

The chain links TRBV30 to TRBJ1-3; 8 bases are a match to TRBD1. This CDR3 region has 14 residues. The germline V gene has CDR1 GTSNPN and CDR2 SVGIG (reference sequence). The trim removed 5 bases at V and 11 bases at J, leaving 14 bases unmatched. The CDR3 nucleotides read TGTGCCTGGGATCGGACAGGGACGAGTCGGGCCATATATTTT. It codes for CAWDRTGTSRAIYF. Full variable domain (remainder filled in from reference TRBV30 and TRBJ1-3): SQTIHQWPATLVQPVGSPLSLECTVEGTSNPNLYWYRQAAGRGLQLLFYSVGIGQISSEVPQNLSASRPQDRQFILSSKKLLLSDSGFYLCAWDRTGTSRAIYFGEGSWLTVV.

This clonotype was seen a single time. The V call is TRBV29-1, the J call TRBJ2-7, with 10 positions matching TRBD1. The CDR3 has 13 residues. CDR1 and CDR2 from the germline V gene are SQVTM and ANQGSEA. Trimming removed 6 bases from V and 7 bases from J; junction bases left unmatched: 9. This CDR3 is CSVHLDRGREQYF. DNA for the CDR3: TGCAGCGTCCACCTAGACAGGGGGCGGGAGCAGTACTTC.

This chain uses TRBV14 with TRBJ2-3; 7 bases map to TRBD2. V gave up 4 bases and J gave up 1 base; unmatched junction bases: 8. The CDR3 extends over 16 amino acids. Germline CDR1 is SGHDN and CDR2 is FVKESK. The CDR3 sequence: CASSPDWTSGTDTQYF. The CDR3 coding sequence is TGTGCCAGCAGCCCTGACTGGACTAGTGGCACAGATACGCAGTATTTT.

V gene TRBV2 combines with J gene TRBJ2-7; TRBD1 is a possible D gene (5 bases). The V gene's germline CDR1 is SNHLY and CDR2 FYNNEI. The V end lost 7 bases, the J end lost 0 bases, and 13 bases lay between the germline ends. The CDR3 extends over 14 amino acids. CDR3 loop: CASKSDIFSYEQYF. CDR3 sequence (DNA): TGTGCCAGCAAGTCGGACATTTTCTCCTACGAGCAGTACTTC.